The next 19 T cell receptor beta chains were all read from a single sample in a study of CD8+CD57+ T cells in acquired aplastic anemia. In patients chosen for sequencing, flow cytometry had shown CD8+CD57+ cell expansion. Profiling that covered TCR beta VDJ and CDR3 relied on genomic DNA as its template. TCRdb used MiXCR to reprocess the reads, holding one entry per CDR3 protein. The table lists 150,000 or so distinct CDR3 sequences, around 48% of them singletons. Sample: sorted CD4+, CD8+, or CD8+CD57+ T cells (not recorded which) from PBMCs. Receptors were obtained from a human donor with aplastic anemia.

For this clonotype: This may arise from a read error, as a much more abundant clone is one base away. The CDR3 does not close with the conserved phenylalanine or tryptophan, likely indicating a read error. The genes are TRBV20-1 and TRBJ1-1, with 8 bases aligning to TRBD1. With 6 bases clipped from V and 5 bases from J, the junction kept 17 bases outside the gene matches. This CDR3 contains 16 residues. From germline, CDR1 is DFQATT and CDR2 SNEGSKA (reference sequence). The CDR3 sequence is CSASGQGSIRGTEAFS. CDR3 DNA: TGCAGTGCCAGTGGACAGGGAAGTATTCGGGGAACTGAAGCTTTCTCT.

Ten or more counts support this clonotype. The chain employs TRBV7-8 and TRBJ1-1; possible D gene TRBD1, 5 bases. In germline, CDR1 is SGHVS, CDR2 FQNEAQ. Between the trimmed V and J ends, which lost 6 bases and 1 base, there was a span of 12 bases. The CDR3 loop spans 14 amino acids. CDR3 DNA sequence: TGTGCCAGCAGGTCACAGGCCTGGAACACTGAAGCTTTCTTT. Translation: CASRSQAWNTEAFF.

This clonotype was picked up many times. The rearrangement links TRBV7-6 to TRBJ1-5; no definite D call. Between the trimmed V and J ends, which lost 5 bases and 0 bases, there was a span of 5 bases. The CDR3 is 13 residues long. Germline V lookup: CDR1 SGHVS, CDR2 FNYEAQ. As DNA, the CDR3 is TGTGCCAGCAGCCCCGATAGCAATCAGCCCCAGCATTTT. Translating gives CASSPDSNQPQHF.

V is TRBV12-3 or TRBV12-4 and J is TRBJ2-7, with 10 bases fitting TRBD1. This CDR3 is built from 14 residues. V lost 5 bases and J lost 2; bases outside the gene matches: 3. CDR3 loop: CASSRQGAAYEQYF. In nucleotides, the CDR3 is TGTGCCAGCAGTCGACAGGGGGCAGCCTACGAGCAGTACTTC.

The genes are TRBV20-1 and TRBJ2-5; 12 nucleotides line up with TRBD2. The CDR3 has 16 amino acids. Germline CDR1 is DFQATT and CDR2 is SNEGSKA (reference sequence). Trimming took 5 bases from V and 5 from J; bases not matched to a gene: 12. The CDR3 reads CSAGLLASGRGETQYF. CDR3 nucleotides: TGCAGTGCTGGACTTTTAGCTAGCGGGAGGGGGGAGACCCAGTACTTC.

CDR3 sequence reads: CASSKDYGSQETQYF. CDR3 DNA: TGTGCCAGCAGTAAGGACTATGGGAGCCAAGAGACCCAGTACTTC. The chain is built from TRBV9 and TRBJ2-5; a weak D match, TRBD2 (6 bases). This CDR3 has 15 amino acids. Germline V lookup: CDR1 SGDLS, CDR2 YYNGEE. With 5 bases removed from V and 1 base from J, the gap between germline ends came to 15 bases.

In nucleotides, the CDR3 is TGTGCCAGCAGCCTGGGACTGGCGGGGAGACGGAGCTCCTACGAGCAGTACTTC. Its translation is CASSLGLAGRRSSYEQYF. This rearrangement joins TRBV11-2 to TRBJ2-7; a possible D gene is TRBD2 (6 bases). The germline V gene has CDR1 SGHAT and CDR2 FQNNGV. Trimming took 5 bases from V and 0 from J, leaving 23 bases between them. The CDR3 is made up of 18 amino acids.

This clonotype has ten or more counts. This chain links TRBV12-3 or TRBV12-4 with TRBJ2-3; 7 positions match TRBD2. The trim removed 4 bases at V and 2 bases at J, leaving 9 bases unmatched. The length of the CDR3 is 16 residues. CDR3 coding DNA: TGTGCCAGCAGTTCCAATCTCGCGGGGGACACAGATACGCAGTATTTT. Translating gives CASSSNLAGDTDTQYF.

The rearrangement links TRBV7-8 to TRBJ2-1, with D unresolved. The CDR3 contains 15 residues. Germline-derived CDR1 and CDR2 are SGHVS and FQNEAQ. The V end was cut by 0 bases, the J end by 3 bases, with 9 bases between. The DNA for the CDR3 is TGTGCCAGCAGCTTAGCGGGCCCAGGCTACAATGAGCAGTTCTTC. Its translation: CASSLAGPGYNEQFF.

The genes are TRBV3-1 and TRBJ2-4; weak D call: TRBD1 (6 bases). The CDR3 loop spans 15 amino acids. Trimming removed 0 bases from V and 5 bases from J, with 11 bases in between. CDR1 is LGHDT, CDR2 YNNKEL, per germline (reference sequence). The CDR3, as DNA: TGTGCCAGCAGCCAAGAAGTAGGACAGCAAAACATTCAGTACTTC. This encodes CASSQEVGQQNIQYF.

The chain uses TRBV7-2 and TRBJ2-7; perhaps TRBD1 as D (5 bases). The CDR3 is 12 amino acids. Germline CDR1 SGHTA, CDR2 FQGNSA. Trimming pared 6 bases from V and 7 bases from J, leaving 13 bases between. In DNA form, the CDR3 reads TGTGCCAGCAGTTTGGGGCCGTGGGAGCAGTACTTC. Translated: CASSLGPWEQYF.

This clonotype was seen at least ten times. CDR3 sequence reads: CATSRDPGAGNTIYF. CDR3 coding DNA: TGTGCCACCAGCAGAGATCCAGGGGCCGGAAACACCATATATTTT. V usage is TRBV15 and J usage is TRBJ1-3, with a weak D call TRBD1 (6 bases). The V end was cut by 0 bases, the J end by 4 bases, with 10 bases between. The CDR3 totals 15 residues. Germline loops: CDR1 LNHNV, CDR2 YYDKDF (reference sequence).

This clonotype was observed a handful of times. The chain carries TRBV10-1 and TRBJ1-2; D may be TRBD1 (5 bases). The CDR3 length is 13 residues. Germline V gives CDR1 WNHNN, CDR2 SYGVQD (reference sequence). Trimming took off 2 bases at V and 4 bases at J, with 8 bases between the two ends. The CDR3 loop is CASSEGRAYGYTF. The CDR3 DNA follows: TGCGCCAGCAGTGAGGGCAGGGCCTATGGCTACACCTTC.

This rearrangement joins TRBV12-3 or TRBV12-4 to TRBJ1-5; D unresolved. Trimming removed 5 bases at V and 2 bases at J, with 7 bases between. The CDR3 runs to 13 residues. In DNA, the CDR3 is TGTGCCAGCAGTCGGGGAGGCAATCAGCCCCAGCATTTT. This translates into CASSRGGNQPQHF.

This clonotype was observed many times. V is TRBV24-1 and J is TRBJ2-1; possible D gene TRBD1, 5 bases. This CDR3 has 14 residues. CDR1 and CDR2 from the germline V gene are KGHDR and SFDVKD. Trimming removed 1 base from V and 9 bases from J, with 12 bases in between. The CDR3 DNA sequence: TGTGCCACCAGTGATTTTGACCAAAGGGGTGAGCAGTTCTTC. It encodes CATSDFDQRGEQFF.

As regards this clonotype: A much bigger clone sits one base away, suggesting this may be a read error. The chain has TRBV3-1 and TRBJ2-2; no clear D gene. The germline CDR1 and CDR2 sequences are LGHDT and YNNKEL (reference sequence). The CDR3 is 12 residues long. V gave up 4 bases and J gave up 6 bases, with 6 bases separating them. Written as DNA, the CDR3 is TGTGCCAGCAGCCTACCGCCCGGGGAGCTGTTTTTT. It codes for CASSLPPGELFF. The variable domain in full, with the rest retrieved from reference TRBV3-1 and TRBJ2-2, is DTAVSQTPKYLVTQMGNDKSIKCEQNLGHDTMYWYKQDSKKFLKIMFSYNNKELIINETVPNRFSPKSPDKAHLNLHINSLELGDSAVYFCASSLPPGELFFGEGSRLTVL.

CDR3 sequence reads: CAISETATNEKLFF. The CDR3 region has the DNA TGTGCCATCAGTGAGACGGCAACTAATGAAAAACTGTTTTTT. The chain has TRBV10-3 and TRBJ1-4; D not resolved. The CDR3 length is 14 residues. Between the trimmed V and J ends, which lost 2 bases and 0 bases, there was a span of 4 bases. Looked up from germline, CDR1 is ENHRY and CDR2 is SYGVKD.

The genes are TRBV20-1 and TRBJ1-2, with D perhaps TRBD1 (5 bases). The CDR3 is made up of 17 amino acids. Germline values: CDR1 DFQATT, CDR2 SNEGSKA (reference sequence). V gave up 3 bases and J gave up 4 bases, with 24 bases separating them. The CDR3 sequence: CSASWENRLLPIYGYTF. CDR3 sequence (DNA): TGCAGTGCTAGTTGGGAAAACAGGCTCCTACCTATCTATGGCTACACCTTC.

This clonotype was counted at least ten times. V usage is TRBV2 and J usage is TRBJ1-2; D unclear. The CDR3 totals 13 residues. The ends were cut back, 1 base at V and 0 bases at J, with 3 bases in the middle. CDR1 and CDR2 (germline): SNHLY, FYNNEI. Here the CDR3 reads CASSEDANYGYTF. The CDR3 region has the DNA TGTGCCAGCAGTGAAGATGCTAACTATGGCTACACCTTC.